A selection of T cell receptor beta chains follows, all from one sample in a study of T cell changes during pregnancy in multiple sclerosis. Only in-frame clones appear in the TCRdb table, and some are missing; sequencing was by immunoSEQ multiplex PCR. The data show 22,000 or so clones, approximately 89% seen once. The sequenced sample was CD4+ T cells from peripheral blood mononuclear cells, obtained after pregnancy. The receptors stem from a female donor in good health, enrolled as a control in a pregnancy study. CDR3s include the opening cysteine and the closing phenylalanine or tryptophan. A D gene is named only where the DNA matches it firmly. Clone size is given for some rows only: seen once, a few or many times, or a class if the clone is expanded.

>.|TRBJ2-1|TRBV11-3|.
TGTGCCAGCAGCTCCGGGGGGCATGAGCAGTTCTTC
CASSSGGHEQFF
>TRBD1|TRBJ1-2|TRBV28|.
TGTGCCAGCCACCCCGGTGACAGGGACTATGGCTACACCTTC
CASHPGDRDYGYTF
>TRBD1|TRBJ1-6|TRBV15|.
TGTGCCACCAGCAGACGAATCACAGGGGCCTATAATTCACCCCTCCACTTT
CATSRRITGAYNSPLHF
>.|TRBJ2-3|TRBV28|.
TGTGCCAGCAGTTTTCCAGCACTAGAGACGCAGTATTTT
CASSFPALETQYF
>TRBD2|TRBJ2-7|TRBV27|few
TGTGCCAGCAGTTCGCGGGGGGGCCCGTACGAGCAGTACTTC
CASSSRGGPYEQYF
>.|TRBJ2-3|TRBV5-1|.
TGCGCCAGCAGCTTGCCGGTATTAGCTTCCACAGATACGCAGTATTTT
CASSLPVLASTDTQYF
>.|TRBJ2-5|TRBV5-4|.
TGTGCCAGCCAACCGGACTGGCAAGAGACCCAGTACTTC
CASQPDWQETQYF
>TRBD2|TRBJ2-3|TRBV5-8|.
TGTGCCAGCAGCTTACCGGGACTAGCAACAGATACGCAGTATTTT
CASSLPGLATDTQYF
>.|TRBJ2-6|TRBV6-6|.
TGTGCCAGCAGTTTGGCAAGCTCTGGGGCCAACGTCCTGACTTTC
CASSLASSGANVLTF
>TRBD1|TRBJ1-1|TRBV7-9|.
TGTGCCAGCAGCTCCAGACAGGGGATGGACACTGAAGCTTTCTTT
CASSSRQGMDTEAFF
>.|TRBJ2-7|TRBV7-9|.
TGTGCCAGCAGCCATACCTCAGGGTTCGGAGAGCAGTACTTC
CASSHTSGFGEQYF
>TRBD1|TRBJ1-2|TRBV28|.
TGTGCCAGCAGTTCACTGAGGGGGCTAGTTGGCTACACCTTC
CASSSLRGLVGYTF
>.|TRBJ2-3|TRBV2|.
TGTGCCAGCAGGAGGTGGGGGGGGGCCCGTGGGACGCAGTATTTT
CASRRWGGARGTQYF
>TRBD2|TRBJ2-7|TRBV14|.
TGTGCCAGCAGCCTCCTATCTATCCCGGGACTAGCGGGAGCCAACGAGCAGTACTTC
CASSLLSIPGLAGANEQYF
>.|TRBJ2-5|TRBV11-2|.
TGTGCCAGCAGTGCACCGGGGGAAGAGACCCAGTACTTC
CASSAPGEETQYF
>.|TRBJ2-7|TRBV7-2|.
TGTGCCAGCAGCTTAGGGCAGGGCATTTACGAGCAGTACTTC
CASSLGQGIYEQYF
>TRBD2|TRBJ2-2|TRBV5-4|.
TGTGCCAGCAGCTTGACTAGCGGGAAGCCCGGGGAGCTGTTTTTT
CASSLTSGKPGELFF
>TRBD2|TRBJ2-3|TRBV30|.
TGTGCCTGGGGCAGACTAGCGGATACGCAGTATTTT
CAWGRLADTQYF
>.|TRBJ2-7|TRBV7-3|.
TGTGCCAGCAGCCCCCGGGGAGGGGGATACGAGCAGTACTTC
CASSPRGGGYEQYF
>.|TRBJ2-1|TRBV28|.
TGTGCCAGCAGTATGAGGATTGGACTCAGCTCCTACAATGAGCAGTTCTTC
CASSMRIGLSSYNEQFF
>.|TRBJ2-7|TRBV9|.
TGTGCCAGCAGCGAACACGCGGAGGAATCCTACGAGCAGTACTTC
CASSEHAEESYEQYF
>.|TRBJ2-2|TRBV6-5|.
TGTGCCAGCAGCGTAGCGGCGGGGGAGCTGTTTTTT
CASSVAAGELFF
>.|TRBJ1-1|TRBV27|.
TGTGCCAGCAGTTTACGAACCGGGGTGAACACTGAAGCTTTCTTT
CASSLRTGVNTEAFF
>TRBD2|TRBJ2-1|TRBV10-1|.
TGCGCCAGCAGTGATCTTGGCGGGGGGGCCAATGAGCAGTTCTTC
CASSDLGGGANEQFF
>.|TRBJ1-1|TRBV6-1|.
TGTGCCAGCAGTGAATACGCGACAGTTCACACTGAAGCTTTCTTT
CASSEYATVHTEAFF
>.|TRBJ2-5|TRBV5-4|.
TGTGCCAGCAGCTTGGCCCTAGCGCCACGACAGACCCAGTACTTC
CASSLALAPRQTQYF
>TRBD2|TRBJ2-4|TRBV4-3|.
TGCGCCAGCAGCCAAGCGGCGACCGGGACTAGCGGGACACTAGCCAAAAACATTCAGTACTTC
CASSQAATGTSGTLAKNIQYF
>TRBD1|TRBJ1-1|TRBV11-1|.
TGTGCCAGCAGATCGGGACAGGTGACGCCTGAAGCTTTCTTT
CASRSGQVTPEAFF
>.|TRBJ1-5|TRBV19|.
TGTGCCAGTAGTATAGGGACCTCGACGGGGTGGTTTGAGCATTTT
CASSIGTSTGWFEHF
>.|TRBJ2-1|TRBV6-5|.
TGTGCCAGCAGTTATAGGGGGGGACCCTCCCACAATGAGCAGTTCTTC
CASSYRGGPSHNEQFF
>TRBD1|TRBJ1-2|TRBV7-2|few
TGTGCCAGCAGCGCCCAAACTACAGGGGGGCATGGCTACACCTTC
CASSAQTTGGHGYTF
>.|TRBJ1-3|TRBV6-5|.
TGTGCCAGCAGACAGACAGTGAGCTCTGGAAACACCATATATTTT
CASRQTVSSGNTIYF
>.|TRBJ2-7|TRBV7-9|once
TGTGCCAGCAGCTTACGTGGGGGAGGCGAGCAGTACTTC
CASSLRGGGEQYF
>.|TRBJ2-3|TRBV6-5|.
TGTGCCAGCACCCGGGGGAACCCGGGGGCAGATACGCAGTATTTT
CASTRGNPGADTQYF
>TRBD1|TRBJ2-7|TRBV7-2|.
TGTGCCAGCAGCTTACTCGGACAGGGGGCTTGGTACGAGCAGTACTTC
CASSLLGQGAWYEQYF
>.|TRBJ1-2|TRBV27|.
TGTGCCAGCAGTTCAGAGGTTAATTCTGGCTACACCTTC
CASSSEVNSGYTF
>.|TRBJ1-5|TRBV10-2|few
TGCGCCAGCAGGGACAGAGATCAGCCCCAGCATTTT
CASRDRDQPQHF
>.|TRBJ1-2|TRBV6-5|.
TGTGCCAGCAGCAGTCAACACAATGGCTACACCTTC
CASSSQHNGYTF
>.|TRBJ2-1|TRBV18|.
TGTGCCAGCTCACCGGACTACTACAATGAGCAGTTCTTC
CASSPDYYNEQFF
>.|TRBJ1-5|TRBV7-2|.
TGTGCCAGCAGCCGAAACAGGGCGCAGCCCCAGCATTTT
CASSRNRAQPQHF
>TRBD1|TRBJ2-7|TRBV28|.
TGTGCCAGCAGCTCCTGGACAGGGACATCCTACGAGCAGTACTTC
CASSSWTGTSYEQYF
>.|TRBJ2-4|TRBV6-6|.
TGTGCCAGCCGGGACTCCCTAGCCAAAAACATTCAGTACTTC
CASRDSLAKNIQYF
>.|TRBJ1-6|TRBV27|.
TGTGCCAGCAGTTTCCTCCCCCCCACGGCGGGCCTCCACTTT
CASSFLPPTAGLHF
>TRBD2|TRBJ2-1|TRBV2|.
TGTGCCAGCAGCGACCAGGGACTAGCAAACAATGAGCAGTTCTTC
CASSDQGLANNEQFF
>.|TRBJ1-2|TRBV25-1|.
TGTGCCAGCTCTCCGGACACTAACTATGGCTACACCTTC
CASSPDTNYGYTF
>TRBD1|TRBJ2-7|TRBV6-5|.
TGTGCCAGCAGTTACCCGGGACAGGGGGGCGAGCAGTACTTC
CASSYPGQGGEQYF